These 14 T cell receptor beta chains originate from one sample sequenced in a study of OX40 agonist ivuxolimab in advanced cancers. Repertoires were generated with immunoSEQ multiplex PCR, while TCRdb's copy carries only in-frame clones and drops some. The sample comprises 49,000 or so clones, roughly nine tenths of which are singletons, and around 15% rests with the top ten. The material sequenced was CD4+ or CD8+ T cells sorted from blood, taken in a trial of the OX40 agonist ivuxolimab. The receptors shown here come from an adult with an advanced solid tumor such as melanoma, head and neck, liver or kidney cancer.

The V and J genes are TRBV10-3 and TRBJ1-5, with a weak D call TRBD1 (5 bases). The V and J ends lost 3 bases and 5 bases respectively, with 14 bases between them. The CDR3 has 15 residues. Per the germline V gene, CDR1 is ENHRY and CDR2 is SYGVKD. CDR3 in DNA: TGTGCCATCAGTGATGCCCGGGACGGCGATCAGCCCCAGCATTTT. The encoded protein is CAISDARDGDQPQHF.

The J gene is TRBJ1-5, the V gene TRBV7-8; tentative D call: TRBD1 (6 bases). There are 15 residues in the CDR3. The V end lost 5 bases, the J end lost 3 bases, and 14 bases lay between the germline ends. Per germline, CDR1 SGHVS and CDR2 FQNEAQ. This CDR3 is CASSPRGSYNQPQHF. The CDR3 DNA is TGTGCCAGCAGCCCCAGGGGTTCCTACAATCAGCCCCAGCATTTT.

The chain has TRBV14 and TRBJ2-2; possibly TRBD2 for D (6 bases). This CDR3 is 17 amino acids long. V lost 4 bases to trimming and J lost 0 bases, with 15 bases between them. Germline V CDR1 and CDR2: SGHDN, FVKESK. CDR3 nucleotides: TGTGCCAGCAGCCGGCCTGGCGGGGTGGCGAACACCGGGGAGCTGTTTTTT. Translated, it gives CASSRPGGVANTGELFF.

The V call is TRBV4-1, the J call TRBJ1-1; no definite D call. The CDR3 is made up of 11 amino acids. The germline gives CDR1 MGHRA, CDR2 YSYEKL. V gave up 0 bases and J gave up 11 bases, with 7 bases separating them. CDR3 in amino acids: CASSQDGVAFF. The CDR3 DNA follows: TGCGCCAGCAGCCAAGACGGGGTGGCTTTCTTT.

This sequence joins TRBV10-3 and TRBJ1-1, with D perhaps matching TRBD1 (5 bases). The germline V gene has CDR1 ENHRY and CDR2 SYGVKD. The CDR3 consists of 12 residues. V was cut by 4 bases and J by 8 bases, with 11 bases left in between. In DNA, the CDR3 is TGTGCCATCAGTGCTGTCGGACAAGAAGCTTTCTTT. Translating it yields CAISAVGQEAFF.

The chain recombines TRBV18 with TRBJ2-7; D is unresolved. Germline CDR1 KGHSH, CDR2 LQKENI. CDR3 length: 12 residues. The V end lost 3 bases, the J end lost 6 bases, and 9 bases lay between the germline ends. CDR3 residues: CASSPSQLEQYF. In DNA form, the CDR3 reads TGTGCCAGCTCACCCTCCCAGCTCGAGCAGTACTTC.

This rearrangement joins TRBV2 to TRBJ1-3; TRBD1 matches at 10 bases. This CDR3 has 15 amino acids. The germline V gene has CDR1 SNHLY and CDR2 FYNNEI. With V trimmed by 3 bases and J by 5 bases, 4 bases remained unmatched. CDR3 coding DNA: TGTGCCAGCAGTGACGACAGGGGGCAGAGAAACACCATATATTTT. It yields the protein CASSDDRGQRNTIYF.

This chain joins TRBV30 and TRBJ1-2, with D possibly TRBD1 on 5 matching bases. V was cut by 2 bases and J by 5 bases, with 15 bases left in between. Germline-derived CDR1 and CDR2 are GTSNPN and SVGIG (reference sequence). This CDR3 comprises 14 residues. The CDR3, as DNA: TGTGCCTGGAGTACCCCCGGGGGTTTTTATGGCTACACCTTC. It translates to CAWSTPGGFYGYTF.

The genes are TRBV5-1 and TRBJ2-1; D is undetermined. This CDR3 region has 15 residues. Trimming pared 0 bases from V and 1 base from J, leaving 8 bases between. Germline values: CDR1 SGHRS, CDR2 YFSETQ. The CDR3 DNA is TGCGCCAGCAGCTTGGAGGGTCATTCCTACAATGAGCAGTTCTTC. Translating gives CASSLEGHSYNEQFF.

This chain connects TRBV5-1 to TRBJ2-1; D not resolved. V lost 3 bases and J 1 base, leaving 14 bases between the germline ends. The length of the CDR3 is 16 residues. Looked up from germline, CDR1 is SGHRS and CDR2 is YFSETQ. The CDR3 is CASSSTPGSSYNEQFF. The CDR3 bases are TGCGCCAGCAGCTCGACTCCAGGCTCATCCTACAATGAGCAGTTCTTC.

This clone has a single count. The rearrangement links TRBV11-1 to TRBJ2-5; D uncertain. The CDR3 is 15 residues long. Germline-derived CDR1 and CDR2 are SGHAT and FQDESV (reference sequence). Trimming took off 2 bases at V and 7 bases at J, with 17 bases between the two ends. CDR3 in DNA: TGTGCCAGCAGCTTACTACAGACCGGCCGAGGGACCCAGTACTTC. Protein: CASSLLQTGRGTQYF.

The J gene is TRBJ2-2, the V gene TRBV10-1; 10 nucleotides agree with TRBD1. J gave up 5 bases and V 6 bases, and 6 bases lay outside the gene matches. Germline assignment: CDR1 WNHNN and CDR2 SYGVQD (reference sequence). The CDR3 consists of 15 residues. CDR3 loop: CASSRDRGSTGELFF. CDR3 nucleotide sequence: TGCGCCAGCAGCCGGGACAGGGGTAGTACCGGGGAGCTGTTTTTT.

This clone has a single count. As DNA, the CDR3 is TGTGCCAGCAGTGCGAATCCGGGGAACACTGAAGCTTTCTTT. It translates to CASSANPGNTEAFF. The chain has TRBV2 and TRBJ1-1; D uncertain. The V end lost 4 bases, the J end lost 1 base, and 10 bases lay between the germline ends. There are 14 residues in the CDR3. The germline CDR1 and CDR2 sequences are SNHLY and FYNNEI.

The chain joins TRBV18 to TRBJ1-4; D might be TRBD1 (5 bases). Trimming cost V 5 bases and J 6 bases, with 16 bases left between them. This CDR3 comprises 15 residues. Germline CDR1 is KGHSH and CDR2 is LQKENI. The CDR3 region is CASSATGTRHEKLFF. In DNA form, the CDR3 reads TGTGCCAGCTCAGCAACAGGAACCCGTCATGAAAAACTGTTTTTT. The entire variable domain, with the rest obtained from reference TRBV18 and TRBJ1-4, is as follows: NAGVMQNPRHLVRRRGQEARLRCSPMKGHSHVYWYRQLPEEGLKFMVYLQKENIIDESGMPKERFSAEFPKEGPSILRIQQVVRGDSAAYFCASSATGTRHEKLFFGSGTQLSVL.